These 8 T cell receptor beta chains originate from one sample sequenced in a study of early stage breast cancer tumors. Data came from immunoSEQ multiplex PCR; TCRdb stores just in-frame clones and leaves some out. The repertoire holds tens of thousands of clones, with around 80% as singletons. The sequenced sample consisted of blood. The receptors shown here come from a person in their 40s with breast cancer.

The V gene is TRBV18, the J gene TRBJ1-1; D not resolved. The CDR3 runs to 13 residues. Germline V CDR1 and CDR2: KGHSH, LQKENI. V was clipped by 3 bases and J by 5 bases, with 10 bases between them. CDR3 DNA: TGTGCCAGCTCACCCTCGACGGGGACTGAAGCTTTCTTT. Protein product: CASSPSTGTEAFF.

This sequence joins TRBV9 and TRBJ2-1; 12 bases are shared with TRBD1. Germline V gives CDR1 SGDLS, CDR2 YYNGEE. The CDR3 runs to 18 residues. With V trimmed by 0 bases and J by 7 bases, 11 bases remained unmatched. The CDR3 DNA reads TGTGCCAGCAGCGTAGAACCCTGGGGACAGGGGGCCGGGAATGAGCAGTTCTTC. Translated, it gives CASSVEPWGQGAGNEQFF.

This clone was observed a handful of times. This chain uses TRBV5-6 with TRBJ1-1; D is uncertain. The CDR3 is made up of 14 amino acids. The V end was cut by 1 base, the J end by 0 bases, with 7 bases between. Germline V gives CDR1 SGHDT, CDR2 YYEEEE. This chain's CDR3 is CASSLRGMNTEAFF. The DNA for the CDR3 is TGTGCCAGCAGCTTGCGGGGAATGAACACTGAAGCTTTCTTT.

This rearrangement joins TRBV19 to TRBJ2-5; 9 nucleotides line up with TRBD2. The CDR3 is 13 amino acids. Germline V gene lookup returns CDR1 LNHDA and CDR2 SQIVND (reference sequence). With V trimmed by 10 bases and J by 1 base, 4 bases remained unmatched. In DNA, the CDR3 is TGTGCCACTTCGACTAGCGGCCAAGAGACCCAGTACTTC. Translating gives CATSTSGQETQYF.

This chain joins TRBV12-5 and TRBJ1-4; possible D gene TRBD1, 5 bases. Per germline, CDR1 LGHNT and CDR2 FRNRAP. The V and J ends lost 0 bases and 3 bases respectively, with 8 bases between them. The CDR3 runs to 15 residues. In DNA, the CDR3 is TGTGCTAGTGGTTTGGTGGGGGGAGCTAATGAAAAACTGTTTTTT. It translates to CASGLVGGANEKLFF.

In its sample, this clone was seen a few times. The genes are TRBV10-3 and TRBJ1-5; 8 nucleotides line up with TRBD1. The germline CDR1 and CDR2 sequences are ENHRY and SYGVKD. The CDR3 has 13 amino acids. J lost 3 bases, V lost 10 bases, and 5 bases had no gene match. The CDR3, as DNA: TGTGCCACCGGACAGGGTAACAATCAGCCCCAGCATTTT. Protein: CATGQGNNQPQHF.

This clone appeared a single time. The V call is TRBV18, the J call TRBJ2-3; perhaps TRBD2 as D (6 bases). The V gene's germline CDR1 is KGHSH and CDR2 LQKENI. Trimming left V 3 bases short and J 3 bases short, with 7 bases between. This CDR3 has 13 residues. For the CDR3, the DNA is TGTGCCAGCTCACCGGACTATACAGATACGCAGTATTTT. This gives the protein CASSPDYTDTQYF. Using reference TRBV18 and TRBJ2-3 for the parts outside the CDR3, the full variable domain is NAGVMQNPRHLVRRRGQEARLRCSPMKGHSHVYWYRQLPEEGLKFMVYLQKENIIDESGMPKERFSAEFPKEGPSILRIQQVVRGDSAAYFCASSPDYTDTQYFGPGTRLTVL.

This clone was observed a few times. The chain combines TRBV7-9 with TRBJ2-7; TRBD1 matches 9 bases. The ends lost 4 bases at V and 1 base at J; junction bases unmatched: 11. This CDR3 region has 17 residues. Germline CDR1 reads SEHNR; CDR2 reads FQNEAQ (reference sequence). This CDR3 is CASSSGSTGGSSYEQYF. The CDR3 region has the DNA TGTGCCAGCAGCTCCGGCTCCACAGGGGGCAGTTCCTACGAGCAGTACTTC.